This T cell receptor beta chain was recorded in a study of response to subunit inactivated influenza vaccine. Note on this clonotype: Antigen specificity is unknown.

CDR3 length equals 14 residues. The junction had 6 bases not matched to a gene; V was cut back by 5 bases and J by 8 bases. Germline-derived CDR1 and CDR2 are SEHNR and FQNEAQ (reference sequence). A single record per CDR3 protein comes from TCRdb applying MiXCR to the RT-PCR reads. The repertoire holds 150,000 to 200,000 distinct CDR3 sequences, approximately 11% seen once, with 12% in the top ten. The study, taken as a whole, reports: The authors proposed limited new T cell recruitment per seasonal influenza vaccination.

The sample consisted of non-naive T cells sorted from PBMCs, taken 40 to 50 days after vaccination. V is TRBV7-9 and J is TRBJ1-4, with 9 bases identical to TRBD1. The sequence was collected from a man aged 45-65 years who received an inactivated influenza vaccine. The CDR3: CASSQRQGEEKLFF. The CDR3 coding sequence is TGTGCCAGCAGCCAGAGACAGGGGGAGGAAAAACTGTTTTTT.